This TCR beta chain was captured by sequencing in a study of blood T cells in healthy people across ages. To note about this clonotype: Antigen unknown.

Overall study results and limits: Whereas aged donors had fewer naive CD4+ cells, long-lived donors had more of them and higher diversity.

With a J-beta primer mix and a sample-barcoded 5' primer, a second PCR ran roughly 6 to 11 cycles. Each cDNA molecule was tagged by a template-switch adaptor with 12 random nucleotides. TCRdb independently ran MiXCR on the 5' RACE reads; one entry per CDR3 protein. In the table there are some 1.8 million distinct CDR3 sequences, roughly two fifths of which are singletons. The study isolated at least 6.5 million PBMCs from each sample. This TCR derives from a human donor in good health. Sequenced input: blood.

In DNA, the CDR3 is TGTGCCAGCAGTGATCTGTGGGGGAGCTATGGCTACACCTTC. Translation: CASSDLWGSYGYTF. The chain employs TRBV2 and TRBJ1-2; tentative D call: TRBD1 (5 bases). The CDR3 contains 14 residues. V shed 3 bases and J shed 4 bases, with 12 bases lying between them. The germline gives CDR1 SNHLY, CDR2 FYNNEI.